These 5 T cell receptor beta chains came from one sample sequenced in a study of OX40 agonist ivuxolimab in advanced cancers. Libraries were prepared by immunoSEQ multiplex PCR; TCRdb keeps only in-frame clonotypes and omits some of them. The sample carries roughly 70,000 clones, 89% recorded once. Source: CD4+ or CD8+ T cells sorted from blood, taken in a trial of the OX40 agonist ivuxolimab. The origin of the receptors is an adult with an advanced solid tumor such as melanoma, head and neck, liver or kidney cancer.

V is TRBV16 and J is TRBJ1-3; 7 bases fit TRBD1. Germline CDR1 KGHSY, CDR2 FQNENV. The V segment lost 2 bases and the J segment 0 bases; nucleotides outside the gene matches: 7. This CDR3 has 17 amino acids. The chain's CDR3 is CASSQGTAISSGNTIYF. CDR3 sequence (DNA): TGTGCCAGCAGCCAAGGGACAGCTATTTCCTCTGGAAACACCATATATTTT. Complete variable domain (other parts from reference TRBV16 and TRBJ1-3): GEEVAQTPKHLVRGEGQKAKLYCAPIKGHSYVFWYQQVLKNEFKFLISFQNENVFDETGMPKERFSAKCLPNSPCSLEIQATKLEDSAVYFCASSQGTAISSGNTIYFGEGSWLTVV.

The chain combines TRBV7-2 with TRBJ2-1; tentative D call: TRBD2 (6 bases). V was shortened by 0 bases and J by 5 bases, with 11 bases between the two germline ends. The CDR3 loop spans 15 amino acids. Looked up from germline, CDR1 is SGHTA and CDR2 is FQGNSA. CDR3 residues: CASSLASGGDNEQFF. DNA of the CDR3: TGTGCCAGCAGCTTAGCGTCCGGGGGAGACAATGAGCAGTTCTTC.

J is TRBJ2-3 and V is TRBV27, with TRBD2 identical over 10 bases. The ends lost 3 bases at V and 3 bases at J; junction bases unmatched: 21. The CDR3 has 21 residues. Germline CDR1 reads MNHEY; CDR2 reads SMNVEV (reference sequence). CDR3 protein: CASSFRAGSELAGSWTDTQYF. The CDR3 DNA is TGTGCCAGCAGTTTTAGGGCAGGGTCGGAACTAGCGGGATCATGGACAGATACGCAGTATTTT.

This chain uses TRBV9 with TRBJ2-2; 9 nucleotides agree with TRBD1. V gave up 4 bases and J gave up 8 bases; unmatched junction bases: 12. The CDR3 loop spans 16 amino acids. Germline CDR1 and CDR2: SGDLS and YYNGEE. The CDR3 DNA is TGTGCCAGCAGCCCCACACCCTGGACAGGGGAAGGGGAGCTGTTTTTT. Translating gives CASSPTPWTGEGELFF. Filled out from reference TRBV9 and TRBJ2-2, the complete variable domain reads DSGVTQTPKHLITATGQRVTLRCSPRSGDLSVYWYQQSLDQGLQFLIQYYNGEERAKGNILERFSAQQFPDLHSELNLSSLELGDSALYFCASSPTPWTGEGELFFGEGSRLTVL.

The chain employs TRBV28 and TRBJ2-7, with 10 nucleotides matching TRBD1. The CDR3 runs 13 residues. Germline lookup yields CDR1 MDHEN and CDR2 SYDVKM. V shed 8 bases, J shed 4 bases, and the junction held 5 bases outside the gene matches. CDR3 residues: CASGSGQGYEQYF. The CDR3 coding sequence is TGTGCCAGCGGGTCGGGACAGGGGTACGAGCAGTACTTC.